A selection of T cell receptor beta chains follows, all from one sample in a study of regulatory T cells in long-lasting Graves disease. TCRdb reprocessed the multiplex PCR reads with MiXCR, giving one entry per CDR3 protein. The sample yields roughly 380,000 distinct CDR3 sequences, about a sixth seen once. These data are also associated with another study on T cells in Graves' hyperthyroidism and ophthalmopathy.

Specimen: peripheral blood mononuclear cells (PBMCs), collected at new diagnosis, from a patient treated with antithyroid drugs. All receptors derive from a man in his forties with Graves disease. The CDR3 runs from the conserved cysteine through the conserved F or W.

V	J	length	CDR3
TRBV28	TRBJ2-1	14	CASSPTQGYNEQFF
TRBV6-5	TRBJ2-3	16	CASSSAGALSTDTQYF
TRBV5-1	TRBJ1-3	17	CASSPNTGQYSGNTIYF
TRBV3-1	TRBJ2-3	14	CASSRSGATDTQYF
TRBV12-3/TRBV12-4	TRBJ2-2	15	CASSLGSLNTGELFF
TRBV7-9	TRBJ2-3	14	CASSPGHWGDTQYF
TRBV10-3	TRBJ2-7	14	CAISESGGSYEQYF
TRBV6-2/TRBV6-3	TRBJ2-2	17	CASGWTSGTRFTGELFF
TRBV5-1	TRBJ2-5	15	CASSLRTAQGETQYF
TRBV25-1	TRBJ1-1	16	CASSEYIRTGNTEAFF
TRBV20-1	TRBJ2-7	14	CSAQNRVSSYEQYF
TRBV3-1	TRBJ2-1	15	CASSQAGTRNNEQFF
TRBV7-9	TRBJ2-3	12	CASSFGGPTQYF
TRBV6-1	TRBJ2-2	15	CASRLWGSSTGELFF
TRBV28	TRBJ1-1	15	CASSRPRQGNTEAFF
TRBV29-1	TRBJ2-5	14	CSAVSGREGETQYF
TRBV29-1	TRBJ2-3	14	CSVDTGSSTDTQYF